There are many counts of the clone carrying this T cell receptor (beta chain). This sample is part of a study of T-cell memory formation after mild COVID-19. Each CDR3 protein is one row after TCRdb ran MiXCR on the 5' RACE reads. Here the sample spans fewer than 700,000 distinct CDR3 sequences, over 15% being singletons. The germline V gene encodes CDR1 MNHEY and CDR2 SVGAGI. CDR3 length: 13 amino acids. The V segment lost 6 bases and the J segment 6 bases; nucleotides outside the gene matches: 7. This TCR was sampled from an adult woman who had mild COVID-19 (a few samples of this study predate the infection). Cell type and time point are not known. Sequenced sample: PBMCs or a T cell subset sorted from them (not recorded which). The J gene is TRBJ2-7, the V gene TRBV6-5, with 8 bases aligning to TRBD1. CDR3 residues: CASRDRVFGEQYF. CDR3 DNA: TGTGCCAGCAGGGACAGGGTATTTGGCGAGCAGTACTTC.